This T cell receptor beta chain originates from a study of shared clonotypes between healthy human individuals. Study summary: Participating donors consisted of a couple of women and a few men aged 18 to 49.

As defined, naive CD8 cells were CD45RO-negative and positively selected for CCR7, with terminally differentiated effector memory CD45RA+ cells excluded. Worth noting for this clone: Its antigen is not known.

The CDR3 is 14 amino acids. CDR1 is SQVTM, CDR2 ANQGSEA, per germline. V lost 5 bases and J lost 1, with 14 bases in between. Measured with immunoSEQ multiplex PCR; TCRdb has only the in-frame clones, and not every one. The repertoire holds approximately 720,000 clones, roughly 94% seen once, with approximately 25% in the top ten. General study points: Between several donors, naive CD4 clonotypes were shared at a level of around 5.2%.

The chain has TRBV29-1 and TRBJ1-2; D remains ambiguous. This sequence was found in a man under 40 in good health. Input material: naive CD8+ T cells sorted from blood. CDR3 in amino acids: CSVPAPNYNYGYTF. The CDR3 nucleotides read TGCAGCGTTCCTGCTCCGAATTATAACTATGGCTACACCTTC. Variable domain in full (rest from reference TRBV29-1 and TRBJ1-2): SAVISQKPSRDICQRGTSLTIQCQVDSQVTMMFWYRQQPGQSLTLIATANQGSEATYESGFVIDKFPISRPNLTFSTLTVSNMSPEDSSIYLCSVPAPNYNYGYTFGSGTRLTVV.